This TCR beta chain was observed in a study of radiation and T cells in renal cell carcinoma. Measured with immunoSEQ multiplex PCR; TCRdb has only the in-frame clones, and not every one. The sample includes some 76,000 clones, around 80% of them seen just once. Noted time point: blood 2 weeks post-SBRT. Specified treatment: 15 Gy SBRT to primary tumor, nephrectomy 4 weeks later. The CDR3 runs 13 residues. Unmatched junction bases numbered 3, after V lost 5 bases and J lost 3 bases. CDR1 is MDHEN, CDR2 SYDVKM, per germline. The receptor's source is a man aged 60-69 years with renal cell carcinoma. The chain couples TRBV28 to TRBJ2-7; 8 bases map to TRBD2. Source: blood, taken from a patient whose treatment included radiotherapy and nephrectomy. CDR3 loop: CASSSGSVYEQYF. In DNA form, the CDR3 reads TGTGCCAGCAGTAGCGGGAGTGTCTACGAGCAGTACTTC.